The 11 T cell receptor beta chains below all came from one sample that was sequenced in a study of cytomegalovirus exposure and HLA in healthy donors. With 60 Vbeta and 13 Jbeta primers, the PCR was carried out. Here immunoSEQ multiplex PCR was the method, and the copy in TCRdb shows in-frame clones only, minus some. The repertoire holds roughly 95,000 clones, with approximately 80% as singletons. The material sequenced was PBMCs. Receptor source: a man younger than 40 in good health and CMV-seropositive.

V usage is TRBV7-9 and J usage is TRBJ2-7; TRBD2 aligns across 12 bases. Germline-derived CDR1 and CDR2 are SEHNR and FQNEAQ (reference sequence). CDR3 length equals 13 residues. The trim removed 10 bases at V and 11 bases at J, leaving 12 bases unmatched. The CDR3 sequence is CATSTSGRPSEYF. CDR3 sequence (DNA): TGTGCCACCTCCACTAGCGGGAGGCCCTCTGAGTACTTC. The complete variable domain, with remaining parts taken from reference TRBV7-9 and TRBJ2-7, reads DTGVSQNPRHKITKRGQNVTFRCDPISEHNRLYWYRQTLGQGPEFLTYFQNEAQLEKSRLLSDRFSAERPKGSFSTLEIQRTEQGDSAMYLCATSTSGRPSEYFGPGTRLTVT.

The chain employs TRBV7-2 and TRBJ2-6, with 9 bases lining up with TRBD2. The length of the CDR3 is 18 residues. The trim removed 4 bases at V and 0 bases at J, leaving 7 bases unmatched. CDR1 and CDR2 (germline): SGHTA, FQGNSA. CDR3 sequence (DNA): TGTGCCAGCAGCTCGATAGCGGGAGCCTTCTCTGGGGCCAACGTCCTGACTTTC. It translates to CASSSIAGAFSGANVLTF.

The genes are TRBV2 and TRBJ1-5; TRBD1 agrees at 7 bases. The CDR3 contains 16 residues. CDR1 is SNHLY, CDR2 FYNNEI, per germline. Unmatched junction bases numbered 5, after V lost 3 bases and J lost 0 bases. CDR3 nucleotides: TGTGCCAGCAGTGACCCGGGACAGTATAGCAATCAGCCCCAGCATTTT. This gives the protein CASSDPGQYSNQPQHF.

The gene calls are TRBV10-3 and TRBJ2-2; D unresolved. The V end lost 8 bases, the J end lost 3 bases, and 13 bases lay between the germline ends. The CDR3 is 14 residues long. CDR1 and CDR2 from the germline V gene are ENHRY and SYGVKD. Here the CDR3 DNA reads TGTGCCATCCGAGCGAGCTTGGACACCGGGGAGCTGTTTTTT. This sequence encodes CAIRASLDTGELFF.

This rearrangement joins TRBV18 to TRBJ2-3, with 11 bases fitting TRBD2. CDR3 length: 16 amino acids. V was clipped by 5 bases and J by 4 bases; unmatched bases: 8. CDR1 is KGHSH, CDR2 LQKENI, per germline. The CDR3 nucleotides read TGTGCCAGCTCATACGGACTAGCGGGTCAGTCAGATACGCAGTATTTT. Amino acids: CASSYGLAGQSDTQYF.

This rearrangement joins TRBV25-1 to TRBJ1-5; no clear D gene. Germline CDR1 MGHDK, CDR2 SYGVNS. V was trimmed by 2 bases and J by 7 bases, leaving 15 bases between them. This CDR3 has 15 amino acids. The CDR3 reads CASSETGIGGQPQHF. The CDR3 region has the DNA TGTGCCAGCAGTGAAACGGGGATCGGTGGCCAGCCCCAGCATTTT.

The V and J genes are TRBV9 and TRBJ1-1, with D perhaps matching TRBD1 (6 bases). The germline V and J ends were trimmed by 3 bases and 4 bases, with 19 bases remaining between them. Germline CDR1 is SGDLS and CDR2 is YYNGEE. The length of the CDR3 is 16 residues. The CDR3 is CASSALGGIVGTEAFF. The CDR3, as DNA: TGTGCCAGCAGCGCCTTAGGGGGAATAGTAGGCACTGAAGCTTTCTTT.

The rearrangement uses TRBV18 and TRBJ1-2; tentative D call: TRBD1 (5 bases). The CDR3 loop spans 13 amino acids. Germline V gives CDR1 KGHSH, CDR2 LQKENI. The ends were cut back, 4 bases at V and 1 base at J, with 7 bases in the middle. DNA for the CDR3: TGTGCCAGCTCACAGGGGATTAACTATGGCTACACCTTC. Its translation is CASSQGINYGYTF.

This sequence joins TRBV10-2 and TRBJ1-4; no clear D gene. The CDR3 totals 15 residues. Germline V lookup: CDR1 WSHSY, CDR2 SAAADI. Trimming cost V 7 bases and J 4 bases, with 16 bases left between them. CDR3 sequence (DNA): TGCGCCAGCATCGCCCGGCGGCCACTTAATGAAAAACTGTTTTTT. Protein sequence: CASIARRPLNEKLFF.

The CDR3 DNA follows: TGTGCCATCAGTTTTAATGGACAGAAAGGCAATCAGCCCCAGCATTTT. Its translation: CAISFNGQKGNQPQHF. The chain recombines TRBV10-3 with TRBJ1-5; TRBD1 is a possible D gene (6 bases). The CDR3 consists of 16 residues. Trimming shortened V by 5 bases and J by 2 bases, and 16 bases separated the two germline ends. CDR1 and CDR2 (germline): ENHRY, SYGVKD.

The V and J genes are TRBV28 and TRBJ2-2; 9 nucleotides align to TRBD1. Germline CDR1 MDHEN, CDR2 SYDVKM. Losses at the gene ends were 2 bases for V and 1 base for J; bases not matched to a gene: 5. The CDR3 has 17 amino acids. This CDR3 is CASSLTGTGQNTGELFF. CDR3 nucleotide sequence: TGTGCCAGCAGTTTAACCGGGACAGGGCAGAACACCGGGGAGCTGTTTTTT. Full variable domain (outside the CDR3, taken from reference TRBV28 and TRBJ2-2): DVKVTQSSRYLVKRTGEKVFLECVQDMDHENMFWYRQDPGLGLRLIYFSYDVKMKEKGDIPEGYSVSREKKERFSLILESASTNQTSMYLCASSLTGTGQNTGELFFGEGSRLTVL.